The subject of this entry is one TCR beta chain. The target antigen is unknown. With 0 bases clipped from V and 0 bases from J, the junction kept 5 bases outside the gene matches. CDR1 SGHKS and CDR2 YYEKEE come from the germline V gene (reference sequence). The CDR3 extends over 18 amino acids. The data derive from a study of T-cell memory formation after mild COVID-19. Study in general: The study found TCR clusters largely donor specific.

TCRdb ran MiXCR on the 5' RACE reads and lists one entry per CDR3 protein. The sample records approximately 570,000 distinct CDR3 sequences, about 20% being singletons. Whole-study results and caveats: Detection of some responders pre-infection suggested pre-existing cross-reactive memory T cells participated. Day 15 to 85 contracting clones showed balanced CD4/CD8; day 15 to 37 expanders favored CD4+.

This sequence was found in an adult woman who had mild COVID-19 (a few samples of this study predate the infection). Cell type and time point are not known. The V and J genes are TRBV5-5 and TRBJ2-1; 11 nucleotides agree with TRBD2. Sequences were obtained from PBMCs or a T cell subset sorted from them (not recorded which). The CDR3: CASSLAGLAGGSYNEQFF. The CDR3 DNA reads TGTGCCAGCAGCTTGGCCGGACTAGCGGGCGGCTCCTACAATGAGCAGTTCTTC. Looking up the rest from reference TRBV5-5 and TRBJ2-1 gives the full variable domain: DAGVTQSPTHLIKTRGQQVTLRCSPISGHKSVSWYQQVLGQGPQFIFQYYEKEERGRGNFPDRFSARQFPNYSSELNVNALLLGDSALYLCASSLAGLAGGSYNEQFFGPGTRLTVL.